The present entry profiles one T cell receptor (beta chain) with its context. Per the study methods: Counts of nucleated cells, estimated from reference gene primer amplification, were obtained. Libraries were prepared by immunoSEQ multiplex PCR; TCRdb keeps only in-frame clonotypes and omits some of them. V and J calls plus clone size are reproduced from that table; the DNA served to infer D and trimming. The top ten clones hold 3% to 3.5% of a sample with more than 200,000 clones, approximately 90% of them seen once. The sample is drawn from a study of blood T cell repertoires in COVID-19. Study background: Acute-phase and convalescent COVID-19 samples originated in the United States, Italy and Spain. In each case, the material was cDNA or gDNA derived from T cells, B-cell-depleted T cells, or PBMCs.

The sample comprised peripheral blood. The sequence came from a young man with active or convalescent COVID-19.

In DNA form, the CDR3 reads TGTGCCAGCAGTCCGAGTTGGGGGGAATCAGGGTCACCCCTCCACTTT. Its protein product is CASSPSWGESGSPLHF. This chain connects TRBV27 to TRBJ1-6; D is possibly TRBD1 (5 bases). The CDR3 sequence is 16 residues long. The germline V gene encodes CDR1 MNHEY and CDR2 SMNVEV (reference sequence). The V end was cut by 5 bases, the J end by 10 bases, with 21 bases between.